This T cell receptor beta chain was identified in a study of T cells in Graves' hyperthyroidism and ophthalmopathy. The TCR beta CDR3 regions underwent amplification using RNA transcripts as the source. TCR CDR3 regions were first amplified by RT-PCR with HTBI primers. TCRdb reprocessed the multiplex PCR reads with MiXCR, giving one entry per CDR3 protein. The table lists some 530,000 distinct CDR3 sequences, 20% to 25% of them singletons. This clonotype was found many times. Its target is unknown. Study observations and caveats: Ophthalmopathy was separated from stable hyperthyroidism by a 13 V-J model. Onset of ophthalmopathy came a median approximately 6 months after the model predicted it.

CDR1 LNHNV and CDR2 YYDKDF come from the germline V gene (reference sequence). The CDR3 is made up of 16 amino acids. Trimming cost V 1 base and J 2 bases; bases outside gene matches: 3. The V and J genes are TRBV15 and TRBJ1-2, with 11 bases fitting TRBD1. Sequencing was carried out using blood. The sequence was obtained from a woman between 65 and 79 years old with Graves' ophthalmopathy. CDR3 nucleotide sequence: TGTGCCACCAGCAGAGGAGGACAGGGGGCAAACTATGGCTACACCTTC. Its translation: CATSRGGQGANYGYTF.